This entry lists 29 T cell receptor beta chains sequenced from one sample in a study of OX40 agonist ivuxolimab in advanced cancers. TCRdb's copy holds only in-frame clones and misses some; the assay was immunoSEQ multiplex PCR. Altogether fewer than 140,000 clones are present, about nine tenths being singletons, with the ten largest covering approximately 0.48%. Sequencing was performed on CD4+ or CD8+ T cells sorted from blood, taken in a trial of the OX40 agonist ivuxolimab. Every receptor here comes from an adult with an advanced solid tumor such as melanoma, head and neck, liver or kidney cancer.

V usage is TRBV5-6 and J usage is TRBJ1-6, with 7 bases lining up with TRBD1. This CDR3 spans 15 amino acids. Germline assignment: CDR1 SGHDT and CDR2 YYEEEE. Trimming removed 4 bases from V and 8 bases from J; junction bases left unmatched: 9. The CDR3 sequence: CASSNGQAMDSPLHF. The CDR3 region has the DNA TGTGCCAGCAGCAACGGACAGGCCATGGATTCACCCCTCCACTTT.

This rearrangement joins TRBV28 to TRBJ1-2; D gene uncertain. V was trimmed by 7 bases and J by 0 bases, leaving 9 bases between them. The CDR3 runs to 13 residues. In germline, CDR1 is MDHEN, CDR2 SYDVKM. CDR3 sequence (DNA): TGTGCCAGCACCGCGGAGGCTAACTATGGCTACACCTTC. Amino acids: CASTAEANYGYTF.

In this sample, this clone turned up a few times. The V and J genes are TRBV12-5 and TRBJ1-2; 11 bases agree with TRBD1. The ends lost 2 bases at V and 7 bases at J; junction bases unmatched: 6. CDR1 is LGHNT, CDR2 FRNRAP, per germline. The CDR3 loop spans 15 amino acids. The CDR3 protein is CASGLWTGGEAGYTF. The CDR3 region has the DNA TGTGCTAGTGGTTTGTGGACAGGGGGCGAGGCTGGCTACACCTTC. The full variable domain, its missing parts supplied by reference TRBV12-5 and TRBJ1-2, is DARVTQTPRHKVTEMGQEVTMRCQPILGHNTVFWYRQTMMQGLELLAYFRNRAPLDDSGMPKDRFSAEMPDATLATLKIQPSEPRDSAVYFCASGLWTGGEAGYTFGSGTRLTVV.

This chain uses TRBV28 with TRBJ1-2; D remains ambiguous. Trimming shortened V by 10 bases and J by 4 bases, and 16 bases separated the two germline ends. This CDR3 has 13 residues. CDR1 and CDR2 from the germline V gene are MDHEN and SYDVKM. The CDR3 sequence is CAIRPPGSYGYTF. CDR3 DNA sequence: TGTGCCATCAGACCGCCCGGGTCCTATGGCTACACCTTC.

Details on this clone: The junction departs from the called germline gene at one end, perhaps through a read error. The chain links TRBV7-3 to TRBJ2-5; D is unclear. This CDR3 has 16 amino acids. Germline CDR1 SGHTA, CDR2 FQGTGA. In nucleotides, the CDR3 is TGTGCCAGCAGCCAATCCGGGTCCGCTCACCAGGAGACCCAGTACTTC. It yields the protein CASSQSGSAHQETQYF.

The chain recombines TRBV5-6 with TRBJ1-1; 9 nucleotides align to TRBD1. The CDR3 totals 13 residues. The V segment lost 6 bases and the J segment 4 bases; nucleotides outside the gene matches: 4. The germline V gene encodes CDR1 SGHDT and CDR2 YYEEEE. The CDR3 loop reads CASISTGGTEAFF. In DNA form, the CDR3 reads TGTGCCAGCATTTCGACAGGGGGCACTGAAGCTTTCTTT.

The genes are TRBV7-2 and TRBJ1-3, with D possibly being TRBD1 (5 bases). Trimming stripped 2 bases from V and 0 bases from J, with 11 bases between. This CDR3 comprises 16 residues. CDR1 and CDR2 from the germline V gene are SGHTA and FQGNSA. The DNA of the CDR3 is TGTGCCAGCAGCTTACTAGGGGCCCGCTCTGGAAACACCATATATTTT. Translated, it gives CASSLLGARSGNTIYF.

DNA for the CDR3: TGCGCCAGCTCTTTTTTAGACAGGGGGATGCGTAGCAATCAGCCCCAGCATTTT. Translating it yields CASSFLDRGMRSNQPQHF. This chain connects TRBV10-1 to TRBJ1-5, with 9 bases lining up with TRBD1. The germline V gene encodes CDR1 WNHNN and CDR2 SYGVQD (reference sequence). Germline trimming cut 8 bases from V and 0 bases from J; bases unmatched to any gene: 14. The CDR3 consists of 18 residues.

The CDR3, as DNA: TGCAGCGCTACGACAGGCGTTAACTATGGCTACACCTTC. It specifies CSATTGVNYGYTF. The chain joins TRBV29-1 to TRBJ1-2, with TRBD1 as a possible D gene (6 bases). This CDR3 has 13 amino acids. Per the germline V gene, CDR1 is SQVTM and CDR2 is ANQGSEA. V lost 7 bases to trimming and J lost 1 base, with 13 bases between them.

For the CDR3, the DNA is TGTGCCAGCAGTTTAAGAACGGACAGGGGGGTCGAGCAGTACTTC. Protein: CASSLRTDRGVEQYF. The chain links TRBV27 to TRBJ2-7; 10 bases match TRBD1. This CDR3 spans 15 amino acids. V gave up 2 bases and J gave up 6 bases; unmatched junction bases: 7. CDR1 and CDR2 (germline): MNHEY, SMNVEV (reference sequence).

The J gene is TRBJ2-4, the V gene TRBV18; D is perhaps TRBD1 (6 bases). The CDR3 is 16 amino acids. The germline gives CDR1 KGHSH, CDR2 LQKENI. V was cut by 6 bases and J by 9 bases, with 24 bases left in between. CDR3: CASSALQGIPDGIQYF. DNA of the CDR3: TGTGCCAGCTCGGCTCTTCAGGGGATACCGGACGGCATTCAGTACTTC.

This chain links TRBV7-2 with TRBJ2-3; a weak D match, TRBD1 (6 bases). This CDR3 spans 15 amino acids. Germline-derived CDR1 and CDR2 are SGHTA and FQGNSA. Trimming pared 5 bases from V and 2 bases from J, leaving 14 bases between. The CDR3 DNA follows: TGTGCCAGCAGCCAGCTGGGGGCCCCCACAGATACGCAGTATTTT. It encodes CASSQLGAPTDTQYF.

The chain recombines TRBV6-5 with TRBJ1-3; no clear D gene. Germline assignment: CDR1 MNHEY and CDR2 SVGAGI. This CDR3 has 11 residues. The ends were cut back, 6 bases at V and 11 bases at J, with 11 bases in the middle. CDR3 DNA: TGTGCCAGCAGCCACGAAACGGCCATATATTTT. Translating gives CASSHETAIYF.

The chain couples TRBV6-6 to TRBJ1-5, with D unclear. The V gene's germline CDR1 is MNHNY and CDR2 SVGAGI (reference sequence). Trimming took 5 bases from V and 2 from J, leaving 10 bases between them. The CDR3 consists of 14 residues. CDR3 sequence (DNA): TGTGCCAGCAGTCACAATGTCGGCAATCAGCCCCAGCATTTT. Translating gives CASSHNVGNQPQHF.

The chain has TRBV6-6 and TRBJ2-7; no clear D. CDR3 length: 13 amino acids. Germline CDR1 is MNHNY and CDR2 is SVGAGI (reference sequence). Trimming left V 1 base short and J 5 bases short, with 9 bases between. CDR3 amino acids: CASSYYRRDEQYF. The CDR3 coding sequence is TGTGCCAGCAGTTACTATAGACGGGACGAGCAGTACTTC.

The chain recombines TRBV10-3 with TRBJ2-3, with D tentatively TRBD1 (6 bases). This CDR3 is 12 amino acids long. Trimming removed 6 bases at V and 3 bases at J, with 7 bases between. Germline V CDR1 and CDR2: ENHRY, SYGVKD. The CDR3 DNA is TGTGCCATCAGCGACAGGACAGATACGCAGTATTTT. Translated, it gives CAISDRTDTQYF.

The CDR3 loop is CASSPSGQANYGYTF. CDR3 nucleotides: TGTGCCAGTAGTCCATCGGGCCAAGCTAACTATGGCTACACCTTC. The V gene is TRBV19, the J gene TRBJ1-2, with unresolved D. Trimming pared 5 bases from V and 0 bases from J, leaving 13 bases between. The CDR3 consists of 15 residues. CDR1 and CDR2 (germline): LNHDA, SQIVND (reference sequence).

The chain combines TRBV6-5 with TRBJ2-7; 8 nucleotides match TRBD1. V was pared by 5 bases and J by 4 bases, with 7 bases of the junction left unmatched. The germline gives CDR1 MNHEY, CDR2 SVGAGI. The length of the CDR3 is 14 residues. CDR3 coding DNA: TGTGCCAGCAGTCCGCGACAGGGGTCGTACGAGCAGTACTTC. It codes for CASSPRQGSYEQYF.

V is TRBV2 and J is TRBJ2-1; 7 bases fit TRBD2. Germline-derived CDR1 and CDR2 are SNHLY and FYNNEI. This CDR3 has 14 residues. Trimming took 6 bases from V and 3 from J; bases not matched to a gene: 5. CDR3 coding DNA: TGTGCCAGCAGGACGCGGGGGTACTACAATGAGCAGTTCTTC. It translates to CASRTRGYYNEQFF.

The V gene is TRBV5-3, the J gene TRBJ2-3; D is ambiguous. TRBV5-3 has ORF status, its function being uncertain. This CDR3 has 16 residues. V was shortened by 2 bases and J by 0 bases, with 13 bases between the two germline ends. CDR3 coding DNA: TGTGCCAGAAGCTTCGCTGGACCGAAGAGCACAGATACGCAGTATTTT. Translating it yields CARSFAGPKSTDTQYF.

The CDR3 loop reads CASSLVPSVGETQYF. CDR3 DNA: TGTGCCAGCAGCTTAGTCCCTAGCGTGGGGGAGACCCAGTACTTC. The chain combines TRBV7-2 with TRBJ2-5, with TRBD2 as a possible D gene (6 bases). The germline gives CDR1 SGHTA, CDR2 FQGNSA. CDR3 length equals 15 residues. V was shortened by 1 base and J by 5 bases, with 14 bases between the two germline ends.

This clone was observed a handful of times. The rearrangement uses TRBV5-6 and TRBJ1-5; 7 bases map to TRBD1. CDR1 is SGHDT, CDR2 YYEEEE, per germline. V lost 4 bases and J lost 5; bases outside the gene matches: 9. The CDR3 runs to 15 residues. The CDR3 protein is CASSVRDRDYQPQHF. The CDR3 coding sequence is TGTGCCAGCAGCGTCCGGGACAGAGATTATCAGCCCCAGCATTTT.

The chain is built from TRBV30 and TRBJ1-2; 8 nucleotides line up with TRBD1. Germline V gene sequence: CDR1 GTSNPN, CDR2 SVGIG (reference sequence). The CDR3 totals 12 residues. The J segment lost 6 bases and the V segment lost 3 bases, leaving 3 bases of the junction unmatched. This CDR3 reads CAWRQGGDGYTF. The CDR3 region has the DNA TGTGCCTGGAGACAGGGGGGGGATGGCTACACCTTC.

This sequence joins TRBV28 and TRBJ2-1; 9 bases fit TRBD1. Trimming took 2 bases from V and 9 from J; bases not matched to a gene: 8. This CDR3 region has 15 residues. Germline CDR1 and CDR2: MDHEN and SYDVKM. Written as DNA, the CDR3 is TGTGCCAGCAGTTTAGCGGGACAGGGACATGGTGAGCAGTTCTTC. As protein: CASSLAGQGHGEQFF.

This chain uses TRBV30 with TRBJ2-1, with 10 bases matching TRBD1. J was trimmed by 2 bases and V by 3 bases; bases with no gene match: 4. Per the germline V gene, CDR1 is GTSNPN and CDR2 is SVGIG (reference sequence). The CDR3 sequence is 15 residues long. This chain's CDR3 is CAWSAGQGAYNEQFF. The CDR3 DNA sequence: TGTGCCTGGAGCGCCGGACAGGGGGCCTACAATGAGCAGTTCTTC.

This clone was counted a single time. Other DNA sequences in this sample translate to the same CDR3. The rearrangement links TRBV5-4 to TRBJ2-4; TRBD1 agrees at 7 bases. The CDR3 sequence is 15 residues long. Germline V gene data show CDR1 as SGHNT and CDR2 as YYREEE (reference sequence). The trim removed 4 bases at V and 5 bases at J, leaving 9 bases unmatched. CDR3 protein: CASSAYQTGQNIQYF. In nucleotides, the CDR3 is TGTGCCAGCAGCGCATATCAGACAGGGCAAAACATTCAGTACTTC.

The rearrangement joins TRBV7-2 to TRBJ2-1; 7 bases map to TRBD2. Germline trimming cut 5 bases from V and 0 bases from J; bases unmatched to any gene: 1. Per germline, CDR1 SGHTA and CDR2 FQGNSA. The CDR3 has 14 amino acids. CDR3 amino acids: CASSRDYSYNEQFF. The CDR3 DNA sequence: TGTGCCAGCAGCCGGGACTACTCCTACAATGAGCAGTTCTTC.

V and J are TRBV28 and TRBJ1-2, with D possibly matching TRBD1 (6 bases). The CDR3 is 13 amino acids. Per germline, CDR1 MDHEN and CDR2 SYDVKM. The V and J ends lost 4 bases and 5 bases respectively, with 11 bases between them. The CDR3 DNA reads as TGTGCCAGCAGTTCCGGACAGCTATATGGCTACACCTTC. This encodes CASSSGQLYGYTF.

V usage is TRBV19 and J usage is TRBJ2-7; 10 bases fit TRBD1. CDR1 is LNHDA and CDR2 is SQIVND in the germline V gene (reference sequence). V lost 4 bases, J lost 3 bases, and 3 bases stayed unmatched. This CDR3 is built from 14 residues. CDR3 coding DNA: TGTGCCAGTAGTACTCGGACAGGGGGCTACGAGCAGTACTTC. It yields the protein CASSTRTGGYEQYF.